The rows below give T cell receptor beta chains drawn from one sample of a study of tumor T cells in aggressive B-cell lymphoma. The data were produced by immunoSEQ multiplex PCR, yet TCRdb's version contains in-frame clones alone and is incomplete. The sample lists about 3,500 clones, roughly 94% occurring once. Specimen: tumor tissue. These receptors were taken from an adult with diffuse large B cell lymphoma. Both conserved end residues are part of each CDR3. A D gene is named only where the DNA matches it firmly. The size field is filled for only some rows; it gives once, few, many or a size class.

clone size,D gene,J gene,V gene,CDR3 DNA,CDR3 protein
NA,TRBD2,TRBJ2-5,TRBV7-2,TGTGCCAGCACCCCTCGGGGGGGGCAAGAGACCCAGTACTTC,CASTPRGGQETQYF
NA,TRBD1,TRBJ2-1,TRBV6-1,TGTGCCAGCAGTGAAGGGGACAGGGTCTTGAGTGAGCAGTTCTTC,CASSEGDRVLSEQFF
NA,NA,TRBJ1-2,TRBV4-1,TGCGCCAGCAGCCAATTGACAGCGGGTAGCTATGGCTACACCTTC,CASSQLTAGSYGYTF
NA,NA,TRBJ1-1,TRBV29-1,TGCAGCGCCGGAACGCGGGTTATGAACACTGAAGCTTTCTTT,CSAGTRVMNTEAFF
NA,TRBD2,TRBJ2-1,TRBV29-1,TGCAGCGCCTCGGAGAGGCGGGGCCCCTGGGGACTAGCGGGTCTCCAGTTCTTC,CSASERRGPWGLAGLQFF
NA,TRBD1,TRBJ1-1,TRBV7-7,TGTGCCAGCAGCTCCCTCCCGGGACAGGGGGCCCAGAACACTGAAGCTTTCTTT,CASSSLPGQGAQNTEAFF
NA,NA,TRBJ1-2,TRBV7-8,TGTGCCAGCAGCTTAGGGGGACAATTCTTCAAAGACTATGACTACACCTTC,CASSLGGQFFKDYDYTF
NA,NA,TRBJ1-1,TRBV6-1,TGTGCCAGCACAGGGTTCATGAACACTGAAGCTTTCTTT,CASTGFMNTEAFF
NA,TRBD2,TRBJ2-3,TRBV4-2,TGTGCCAGCAGCCAAGGAAGGACTAGCGGGATGAGCACAGATACGCAGTATTTT,CASSQGRTSGMSTDTQYF
NA,TRBD2,TRBJ2-1,TRBV11-2,TGTGCCAGCAGCCCCCTGGCGGGAGATGCGGATGAGCAGTTCTTC,CASSPLAGDADEQFF
NA,NA,TRBJ1-3,TRBV5-1,TGCGCCAGCAGCTTACAGGGAGGGGGAAACACCATATATTTT,CASSLQGGGNTIYF
once,NA,TRBJ1-2,TRBV9,TGTGCCAGCAGCGTAGTAAGCGGTAACTATGGCTACACCTTC,CASSVVSGNYGYTF
NA,NA,TRBJ1-3,TRBV15,TGTGCCACCAGCGTCAGTTCGGGAGCTGGAAACACCATATATTTT,CATSVSSGAGNTIYF
NA,NA,TRBJ1-1,TRBV19,TGTGCCAGTATGGGCAGAGATAACACTGAAGCTTTCTTT,CASMGRDNTEAFF
NA,NA,TRBJ1-2,TRBV29-1,TGCAGCGTTGCGGGACACCTCTCCTATGGCTACACCTTC,CSVAGHLSYGYTF
NA,NA,TRBJ2-7,TRBV7-6,TGTGCCAGCAGCGTCGGACACGAGCAATACTTC,CASSVGHEQYF
NA,TRBD2,TRBJ2-1,TRBV7-8,TGTGCCAGCAGCTTAGTTGTTAGCGGGAGCAATGAGCAGTTCTTC,CASSLVVSGSNEQFF
once,NA,TRBJ2-1,TRBV5-1,TGCGCCAGCAGCCCGGCGGCTAGCGAGTACAATGAGCAGTTCTTC,CASSPAASEYNEQFF
NA,TRBD1,TRBJ2-7,TRBV6-1,TGTGCCAGCAGTGAAGAGAGGGACAGCTACGAGCAGTACTTC,CASSEERDSYEQYF
NA,TRBD2,TRBJ2-2,TRBV15,TGTGCCACCAGCAGAGACCCTGGACTAGCGGAAGCCACCGGGGAGCTGTTTTTT,CATSRDPGLAEATGELFF
NA,NA,TRBJ2-3,TRBV5-4,TGTGCCAGCAGCTCACAGGGTAGAGATACGCAGTATTTT,CASSSQGRDTQYF
NA,TRBD2,TRBJ2-7,TRBV29-1,TGCAGCGTTGCTAAGGGTTCTAGCGGGAGGGCCAGGGAGCAGTACTTC,CSVAKGSSGRAREQYF
NA,TRBD1,TRBJ2-2,TRBV5-1,TGCGCCAGCAGCTTGTTTGGACAGGGGACCGGGGAGCTGTTTTTT,CASSLFGQGTGELFF
NA,TRBD2,TRBJ2-2,TRBV2,TGTGCCAGCAGTGGAAGAGCGGGAGGGATAATGGGCACCGGGGAGCTGTTTTTT,CASSGRAGGIMGTGELFF
NA,TRBD1,TRBJ1-2,TRBV18,TGTGCCAGCTCACGGGAACAGGGGGCTGATGGCTACACCTTC,CASSREQGADGYTF
NA,NA,TRBJ1-4,TRBV6-5,TGTGCCAGCAGCAACCGGGACGGGAGGGAAAAACTGTTTTTT,CASSNRDGREKLFF
NA,NA,TRBJ1-2,TRBV19,TGTACCAGTAGTATCTTAGCCGTGTCTACAATTTGGTGGGGCTACACCTTC,CTSSILAVSTIWWGYTF
NA,TRBD2,TRBJ2-1,TRBV10-3,TGTGCCATCAGTGAGTTGGAAACTAGCGATTGGAGAAATGAGCAGTTCTTC,CAISELETSDWRNEQFF
NA,NA,TRBJ2-7,TRBV7-5,TGTGTCAGAATCCTGAACACGTCGGGACAGGATCTTATCAAGCAGTACTTC,CVRILNTSGQDLIKQYF
NA,TRBD1,TRBJ1-2,TRBV30,TGTGCCTGGGGGACAGGGCCCTATGGCTACACCTTC,CAWGTGPYGYTF
NA,TRBD1,TRBJ2-2,TRBV29-1,TGCAGCGTCGTGACACAGGGGGCCCCAACCGGGGAGCTGTTTTTT,CSVVTQGAPTGELFF
NA,NA,TRBJ2-1,TRBV19,TGTGCCAGTAGTACCCAGGACTACACCTACAATGAGCAGTTCTTC,CASSTQDYTYNEQFF
NA,TRBD2,TRBJ2-1,TRBV18,TGTGCCAGCTCACGGGGGGTAGCGGGAGCCATCTACAATGAGCAGTTCTTC,CASSRGVAGAIYNEQFF
NA,TRBD1,TRBJ2-7,TRBV28,TGTGCCAGCAGTGCCCCGGGACAGGGGCGACCCTACGAGCAGTACTTC,CASSAPGQGRPYEQYF
few,TRBD2,TRBJ2-1,TRBV6-5,TGTGCCAGCAGTTTCAGAACTAGCGGTGAGCAGTTCTTC,CASSFRTSGEQFF
NA,NA,TRBJ1-6,TRBV29-1,TGCAGCGTTGCCCAGACCTATAATTCACCCCTCCACTTT,CSVAQTYNSPLHF
NA,NA,TRBJ2-7,TRBV7-6,TGTGCCAGCAGCCCGCTATCCATGGTCGGAGGTCTCTACGAGCAGTACTTC,CASSPLSMVGGLYEQYF
NA,NA,TRBJ2-5,TRBV5-6,TGTGCCAGCAGCTTGCGGGGGGCGGGTGAGACCCAGTACTTC,CASSLRGAGETQYF
NA,TRBD1,TRBJ1-5,TRBV25-1,TGTGCCAGCAGTGGGACAGGGCCCTTTCCCCAGCATTTT,CASSGTGPFPQHF
NA,TRBD2,TRBJ2-7,TRBV6-6,TGTGCCAGCAGCTACCCCACGGGAGGGGTCTACGAGCAGTACTTC,CASSYPTGGVYEQYF
NA,NA,TRBJ2-2,TRBV30,TGTGCCTGGAGTGTACTGCCCATTTCGTTTGGCGGGAACACCGGGGAGCTGTTTTTT,CAWSVLPISFGGNTGELFF
NA,TRBD2,TRBJ2-1,TRBV7-9,TGTGCCACCCGCGGGGGTTCCTACAATGAGCAGTTCTTC,CATRGGSYNEQFF
NA,NA,TRBJ2-5,TRBV5-1,TGCGCCAGCAGCGCGGCCCTAGGCCAAGAGACCCAGTACTTC,CASSAALGQETQYF
NA,TRBD1,TRBJ2-5,TRBV5-8,TGTGCCAGCAGACCGCGGACAGGATGGCAAGAGACCCAGTACTTC,CASRPRTGWQETQYF
once,NA,TRBJ1-2,TRBV19,TGTGCCAGTAACGGGGGACGCTATGGCTACACCTTC,CASNGGRYGYTF